These T cell receptor beta chains were read from a single sample in a study of T-cell memory formation after mild COVID-19. Using its own MiXCR run on the 5' RACE reads, TCRdb lists one record per CDR3 protein. This sample has about 410,000 distinct CDR3 sequences; more than 20% occur once, and the top ten carry around 12%. Material for sequencing was PBMCs or a T cell subset sorted from them (not recorded which). The source of these receptors is an adult woman who had mild COVID-19 (a few samples of this study predate the infection). Cell type and time point are not known. CDR3s include the opening cysteine and the closing phenylalanine or tryptophan. A D gene is named only where the DNA matches it firmly. The listing skips clone size in some rows; elsewhere it reads once, few, many or a size class.

size: NA; J: TRBJ2-1; V: TRBV28; D: NA; CDR3: CASSLRAGGGNEQFF; DNA: TGTGCCAGCAGTCTCCGGGCAGGGGGGGGCAATGAGCAGTTCTTC
size: NA; J: TRBJ2-2; V: TRBV24-1; D: NA; CDR3: CATIEPDGTDWNTGELFF; DNA: TGTGCCACCATCGAGCCGGACGGGACGGACTGGAACACCGGGGAGCTGTTTTTT
size: few; J: TRBJ2-1; V: TRBV3-1; D: TRBD2; CDR3: CASSPTSGGAFEQFF; DNA: TGTGCCAGCAGCCCGACTAGCGGGGGGGCTTTTGAGCAGTTCTTC
size: NA; J: TRBJ2-3; V: TRBV5-1; D: TRBD1; CDR3: CASRGTGAGDTQYF; DNA: TGCGCCAGCAGAGGAACAGGGGCCGGAGATACGCAGTATTTT
size: NA; J: TRBJ2-5; V: TRBV5-1; D: TRBD1; CDR3: CASSADGTGARTQYF; DNA: TGCGCCAGCAGCGCCGATGGGACAGGAGCTCGGACCCAGTACTTC
size: few; J: TRBJ2-1; V: TRBV19; D: NA; CDR3: CASSRGGPVYNEQFF; DNA: TGTGCCAGTAGTAGGGGCGGGCCGGTCTACAATGAGCAGTTCTTC
size: few; J: TRBJ2-5; V: TRBV4-1; D: NA; CDR3: CASSQVLRGGETQYF; DNA: TGCGCCAGCAGCCAAGTGCTTAGGGGGGGAGAGACCCAGTACTTC
size: few; J: TRBJ2-1; V: TRBV7-3; D: TRBD2; CDR3: CASSDYTSGRSNEQFF; DNA: TGTGCCAGCAGCGACTACACTAGCGGGAGATCGAATGAGCAGTTCTTC
size: few; J: TRBJ2-1; V: TRBV6-2/TRBV6-3; D: TRBD2; CDR3: CARRITRLARPRGQFF; DNA: TGTGCCAGACGGATCACTCGACTAGCGAGACCCAGGGGGCAGTTCTTC
size: NA; J: TRBJ2-1; V: TRBV7-9; D: TRBD2; CDR3: CASSLVSSGSKRYNEQFF; DNA: TGTGCCAGCAGCTTAGTTAGTAGCGGGAGTAAGCGGTACAATGAGCAGTTCTTC
size: NA; J: TRBJ1-2; V: TRBV18; D: NA; CDR3: CASSHYGKTEGYTF; DNA: TGTGCCAGCTCCCACTACGGAAAAACAGAAGGCTACACCTTC
size: few; J: TRBJ2-1; V: TRBV9; D: NA; CDR3: CASSVVGAEDNEQFF; DNA: TGTGCCAGCAGCGTAGTGGGGGCTGAGGACAATGAGCAGTTCTTC
size: NA; J: TRBJ2-6; V: TRBV7-2; D: NA; CDR3: CASHAGSGANVLTF; DNA: TGTGCCAGCCATGCAGGTTCTGGGGCCAACGTCCTGACTTTC
size: NA; J: TRBJ2-1; V: TRBV7-3; D: NA; CDR3: CASSLNSRGEQFF; DNA: TGTGCCAGCAGCTTAAACTCCCGGGGGGAGCAGTTCTTC
size: NA; J: TRBJ1-4; V: TRBV5-1; D: TRBD1; CDR3: CASSLDRANEKLFF; DNA: TGCGCCAGCAGCCTGGACAGGGCTAATGAAAAACTGTTTTTT
size: NA; J: TRBJ2-1; V: TRBV20-1; D: TRBD2; CDR3: CSARVPGLAWDEQFF; DNA: TGCAGTGCTAGAGTACCGGGACTAGCGTGGGATGAGCAGTTCTTC
size: once; J: TRBJ2-1; V: TRBV15; D: TRBD2; CDR3: CATSILAGAIYNEQFF; DNA: TGTGCCACCAGCATCTTAGCGGGAGCGATTTACAATGAGCAGTTCTTC
size: NA; J: TRBJ2-1; V: TRBV12-3/TRBV12-4; D: TRBD2; CDR3: CASSLGTSGNPSYNEQFF; DNA: TGTGCCAGCAGTTTAGGAACTAGCGGCAACCCCTCCTACAATGAGCAGTTCTTC
size: few; J: TRBJ2-7; V: TRBV5-1; D: NA; CDR3: CASSCPQGRVTYEQYF; DNA: TGCGCCAGCAGCTGCCCCCAGGGTCGGGTAACCTACGAGCAGTACTTC
size: few; J: TRBJ2-4; V: TRBV6-2/TRBV6-3; D: NA; CDR3: CASRRQQGDGGIQYF; DNA: TGTGCCAGCAGACGACAGCAGGGCGACGGGGGCATTCAGTACTTC
size: few; J: TRBJ2-1; V: TRBV7-8; D: TRBD1; CDR3: CASSHGQGDEQFF; DNA: TGTGCCAGCAGCCACGGACAGGGGGATGAGCAGTTCTTC
size: few; J: TRBJ1-2; V: TRBV7-9; D: NA; CDR3: CASSLAVRDYGYTF; DNA: TGTGCCAGCAGCTTAGCAGTCCGAGACTATGGCTACACCTTC
size: NA; J: TRBJ2-1; V: TRBV5-1; D: TRBD1; CDR3: CASSLGDRGKGEQFF; DNA: TGCGCCAGCAGCCTGGGGGACAGGGGGAAAGGTGAGCAGTTCTTC
size: many; J: TRBJ2-5; V: TRBV5-1; D: TRBD1; CDR3: CASGDRGVGETQYF; DNA: TGCGCCAGCGGAGACAGGGGAGTAGGAGAGACCCAGTACTTC
size: NA; J: TRBJ2-7; V: TRBV9; D: NA; CDR3: CASSAGRDSYEQYF; DNA: TGTGCCAGCAGCGCGGGACGGGACTCCTACGAGCAGTACTTC
size: few; J: TRBJ2-7; V: TRBV19; D: NA; CDR3: CASSTGDSFSYEQYF; DNA: TGTGCCAGTAGTACGGGGGACAGCTTCTCCTACGAGCAGTACTTC
size: NA; J: TRBJ2-1; V: TRBV6-5; D: NA; CDR3: CASSGGFYNEQFF; DNA: TGTGCCAGCAGCGGGGGCTTCTACAATGAGCAGTTCTTC
size: few; J: TRBJ2-7; V: TRBV20-1; D: NA; CDR3: CSARDEAPSYEQYF; DNA: TGCAGTGCTAGAGATGAGGCGCCCTCCTACGAGCAGTACTTC
size: few; J: TRBJ1-6; V: TRBV4-3; D: TRBD1; CDR3: CASSQYSGTGNSPLHF; DNA: TGCGCCAGCAGCCAGTACTCCGGGACAGGGAATTCACCCCTCCACTTT
size: few; J: TRBJ2-5; V: TRBV14; D: TRBD1; CDR3: CASSQDRGSGETQYF; DNA: TGTGCCAGCAGCCAAGACAGGGGGTCGGGGGAGACCCAGTACTTC
size: NA; J: TRBJ2-5; V: TRBV5-1; D: TRBD1; CDR3: CASSFGTGIQETQYF; DNA: TGCGCCAGCAGCTTCGGGACAGGAATACAAGAGACCCAGTACTTC
size: few; J: TRBJ2-7; V: TRBV10-3; D: NA; CDR3: CAIGKVSYEQYF; DNA: TGTGCCATCGGTAAAGTTTCCTACGAGCAGTACTTC
size: NA; J: TRBJ1-4; V: TRBV5-1; D: TRBD1; CDR3: CASRGGFNGEKLFF; DNA: TGCGCCAGCAGAGGGGGCTTTAATGGTGAAAAACTGTTTTTT
size: few; J: TRBJ2-3; V: TRBV5-1; D: NA; CDR3: CAARPGPSTDTQYF; DNA: TGCGCCGCGAGGCCGGGACCGAGCACAGATACGCAGTATTTT
size: few; J: TRBJ2-1; V: TRBV18; D: TRBD1; CDR3: CASSTRTGTTFTFF; DNA: TGTGCCAGCTCAACCCGGACAGGGACAACCTTTACGTTCTTC
size: few; J: TRBJ2-1; V: TRBV18; D: NA; CDR3: CASSPKTAGPIGGEQFF; DNA: TGTGCCAGCTCACCAAAGACAGCCGGACCGATTGGGGGTGAGCAGTTCTTC
size: NA; J: TRBJ2-1; V: TRBV6-5; D: NA; CDR3: CASSYSSEDLSYEQFF; DNA: TGTGCCAGCAGTTACTCGTCGGAGGACCTTAGCTATGAGCAGTTCTTC
size: NA; J: TRBJ1-1; V: TRBV29-1; D: NA; CDR3: CSSEGIGLSAFF; DNA: TGCAGCTCCGAAGGTATCGGGTTGTCGGCTTTCTTT
size: NA; J: TRBJ2-1; V: TRBV2; D: TRBD2; CDR3: CASSDEDYWRGYNEQFF; DNA: TGTGCCAGCAGCGACGAGGACTATTGGCGGGGGTACAATGAGCAGTTCTTC
size: few; J: TRBJ2-5; V: TRBV2; D: NA; CDR3: CASSEWQGGGETQYF; DNA: TGTGCCAGCAGTGAATGGCAGGGGGGCGGTGAGACCCAGTACTTC
size: few; J: TRBJ2-2; V: TRBV12-3/TRBV12-4; D: NA; CDR3: CASSLGSVGELFF; DNA: TGTGCCAGCAGTCTCGGGAGTGTCGGGGAGCTGTTTTTT
size: few; J: TRBJ2-7; V: TRBV6-5; D: TRBD1; CDR3: CASGQGPYEQYF; DNA: TGTGCCAGTGGACAGGGTCCCTACGAGCAGTACTTC
size: NA; J: TRBJ1-2; V: TRBV10-3; D: NA; CDR3: CAISERGMGYTF; DNA: TGTGCCATCAGTGAGAGAGGGATGGGCTACACCTTC
size: NA; J: TRBJ2-1; V: TRBV7-8; D: NA; CDR3: CASSSPTRGYNEQFF; DNA: TGTGCCAGCAGCTCCCCCACGCGGGGCTACAATGAGCAGTTCTTC
size: few; J: TRBJ1-5; V: TRBV20-1; D: NA; CDR3: CSASRGLVDQPQHF; DNA: TGCAGTGCTAGCCGAGGGCTGGTGGATCAGCCCCAGCATTTT
size: NA; J: TRBJ2-7; V: TRBV5-1; D: NA; CDR3: CASSLLGHDSYEQYF; DNA: TGCGCCAGCAGCTTACTGGGACATGACTCCTACGAGCAGTACTTC
size: NA; J: TRBJ2-5; V: TRBV7-3; D: TRBD1; CDR3: CASSFGTGEIETQYF; DNA: TGTGCCAGCAGCTTCGGGACAGGGGAAATAGAGACCCAGTACTTC
size: NA; J: TRBJ1-4; V: TRBV4-1; D: NA; CDR3: CASRKENEEKLFF; DNA: TGCGCCAGCAGAAAAGAAAACGAGGAAAAACTGTTTTTT
size: many; J: TRBJ2-7; V: TRBV5-5; D: NA; CDR3: CASSDRIGNEQYF; DNA: TGTGCCAGCAGCGACAGGATCGGGAACGAGCAGTACTTC
size: NA; J: TRBJ2-7; V: TRBV6-5; D: NA; CDR3: CASSSGIQTKYF; DNA: TGTGCCAGCAGTTCGGGAATCCAAACGAAGTACTTC
size: many; J: TRBJ2-5; V: TRBV7-2; D: TRBD2; CDR3: CASSLVFTGGEAAQYF; DNA: TGTGCCAGCAGCTTAGTTTTTACGGGGGGGGAGGCGGCCCAGTACTTC